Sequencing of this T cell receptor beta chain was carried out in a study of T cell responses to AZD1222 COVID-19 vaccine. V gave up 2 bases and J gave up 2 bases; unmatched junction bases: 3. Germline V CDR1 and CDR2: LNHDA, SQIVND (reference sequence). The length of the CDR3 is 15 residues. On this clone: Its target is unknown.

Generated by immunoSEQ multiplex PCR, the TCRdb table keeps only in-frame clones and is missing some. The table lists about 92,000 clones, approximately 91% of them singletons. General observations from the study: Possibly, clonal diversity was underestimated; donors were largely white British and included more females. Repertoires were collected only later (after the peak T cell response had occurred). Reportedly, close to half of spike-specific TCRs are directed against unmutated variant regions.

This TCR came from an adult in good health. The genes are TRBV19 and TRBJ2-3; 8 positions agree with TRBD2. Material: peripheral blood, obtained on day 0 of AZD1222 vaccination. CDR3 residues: CASSILRGDTDTQYF. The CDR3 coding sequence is TGTGCCAGTAGTATATTGCGGGGGGACACAGATACGCAGTATTTT.